Following are 17 T cell receptor beta chains from one sample sequenced in a study of T cell responses to AZD1222 COVID-19 vaccine. TCRdb's table, derived via immunoSEQ multiplex PCR, lists solely in-frame clones and lacks some. The sample has around 100,000 clones, around 92% seen once. The sample was peripheral blood, taken on day 0 of AZD1222 vaccination. These receptors were taken from an adult in good health.

The rearrangement links TRBV7-2 to TRBJ1-5; D is unresolved. The V gene lost 0 bases and the J gene lost 1 base, with 4 bases spanning the gap. The CDR3 is made up of 14 amino acids. Germline V gives CDR1 SGHTA, CDR2 FQGNSA. CDR3 nucleotide sequence: TGTGCCAGCAGCTTAGCGCTAAGCAATCAGCCCCAGCATTTT. Its protein product is CASSLALSNQPQHF.

The genes are TRBV5-6 and TRBJ2-7, with D possibly matching TRBD2 (6 bases). Germline V CDR1 and CDR2: SGHDT, YYEEEE. The CDR3 has 17 amino acids. V dropped 1 base and J dropped 6 bases, with 23 bases sitting between them. In DNA form, the CDR3 reads TGTGCCAGCAGCTTGTTCACGCGGGACGCCTCAGTATCCGAGCAGTACTTC. Its protein is CASSLFTRDASVSEQYF. Together with reference TRBV5-6 and TRBJ2-7, the CDR3 gives the full variable domain: DAGVTQSPTHLIKTRGQQVTLRCSPKSGHDTVSWYQQALGQGPQFIFQYYEEEERQRGNFPDRFSGHQFPNYSSELNVNALLLGDSALYLCASSLFTRDASVSEQYFGPGTRLTVT.

This chain connects TRBV6-1 to TRBJ2-1, with 7 positions matching TRBD1. The V segment lost 3 bases and the J segment 8 bases; nucleotides outside the gene matches: 4. The CDR3 spans 13 residues. From germline, CDR1 is MNHNS and CDR2 SASEGT. The CDR3: CASSDRGTDEQFF. The CDR3 bases are TGTGCCAGCAGTGACAGGGGGACCGATGAGCAGTTCTTC.

The DNA for the CDR3 is TGTGCCAGTAGGCCTAGCGGGACTAGCACAGATACGCAGTATTTT. Translating gives CASRPSGTSTDTQYF. V gene TRBV19 combines with J gene TRBJ2-3, with TRBD2 matching over 9 bases. Germline trimming cut 6 bases from V and 0 bases from J; bases unmatched to any gene: 4. The CDR3 loop spans 15 amino acids. Looked up from germline, CDR1 is LNHDA and CDR2 is SQIVND (reference sequence).

The DNA for the CDR3 is TGTGCCAGCAGCCGGGAGAGCTCTGGAAACACCATATATTTT. Translation gives CASSRESSGNTIYF. The chain employs TRBV6-5 and TRBJ1-3, with unresolved D. Trimming took 6 bases from V and 0 from J, leaving 9 bases between them. This CDR3 is 14 amino acids long. The germline CDR1 and CDR2 sequences are MNHEY and SVGAGI.

This clone was observed once. This chain joins TRBV6-6 and TRBJ1-2, with 7 nucleotides matching TRBD1. The CDR3 consists of 16 residues. CDR1 is MNHNY, CDR2 SVGAGI, per germline (reference sequence). The ends lost 5 bases at V and 7 bases at J; junction bases unmatched: 16. In DNA form, the CDR3 reads TGTGCCAGCAGTCCCCGCTCGGCGACAGGGTCTTCTGGCTACACCTTC. This sequence encodes CASSPRSATGSSGYTF.

The rearrangement joins TRBV7-8 to TRBJ2-2, with D tentatively TRBD1 (5 bases). This CDR3 has 15 residues. Germline loops: CDR1 SGHVS, CDR2 FQNEAQ. V lost 5 bases, J lost 4 bases, and 14 bases lay in between. The CDR3 protein is CASSPKDRGTGELFF. Here the CDR3 DNA reads TGTGCCAGCAGCCCTAAGGATAGGGGCACCGGGGAGCTGTTTTTT. Full variable domain (rest looked up from reference TRBV7-8 and TRBJ2-2): GAGVSQSPRYKVAKRGQDVALRCDPISGHVSLFWYQQALGQGPEFLTYFQNEAQLDKSGLPSDRFFAERPEGSVSTLKIQRTQQEDSAVYLCASSPKDRGTGELFFGEGSRLTVL.

This clone was found a few times. J is TRBJ1-3 and V is TRBV7-8, with no clear D. Germline CDR1 SGHVS, CDR2 FQNEAQ. Trimming cost V 0 bases and J 2 bases, with 17 bases left between them. This CDR3 has 18 residues. The CDR3 reads CASSLAPGRPGTGNTIYF. The CDR3 nucleotides are TGTGCCAGCAGCTTAGCCCCTGGTCGCCCGGGGACTGGAAACACCATATATTTT.

V gene TRBV5-4 combines with J gene TRBJ1-3; possible D gene TRBD1, 5 bases. The V gene's germline CDR1 is SGHNT and CDR2 YYREEE (reference sequence). V was cut by 4 bases and J by 1 base, with 12 bases left in between. The CDR3 sequence is 15 residues long. CDR3 residues: CASSTGTSSGNTIYF. The CDR3 DNA reads as TGTGCCAGCAGCACCGGGACTTCTTCTGGAAACACCATATATTTT.

The chain combines TRBV27 with TRBJ1-2; 8 nucleotides align to TRBD1. V dropped 5 bases and J dropped 6; count of bases not matched to a gene: 8. Germline CDR1 MNHEY, CDR2 SMNVEV (reference sequence). CDR3 length: 14 residues. This CDR3 is CASSHNRGGNGYTF. CDR3 nucleotide sequence: TGTGCCAGCAGTCACAACAGGGGGGGAAATGGCTACACCTTC.

This chain links TRBV7-6 with TRBJ1-1, with D hard to call. The CDR3 is 15 residues long. Trimming stripped 2 bases from V and 2 bases from J, with 12 bases between. From germline, CDR1 is SGHVS and CDR2 FNYEAQ. CDR3 nucleotide sequence: TGTGCCAGCAGCTTAAGCGGGGAGTTTAACACTGAAGCTTTCTTT. Translating it yields CASSLSGEFNTEAFF. The whole variable domain, remainder taken from reference TRBV7-6 and TRBJ1-1, is GAGVSQSPRYKVTKRGQDVALRCDPISGHVSLYWYRQALGQGPEFLTYFNYEAQQDKSGLPNDRFSAERPEGSISTLTIQRTEQRDSAMYRCASSLSGEFNTEAFFGQGTRLTVV.

J is TRBJ1-3 and V is TRBV7-9; TRBD1 is a possible D gene (6 bases). Per the germline V gene, CDR1 is SEHNR and CDR2 is FQNEAQ (reference sequence). The length of the CDR3 is 14 residues. V was clipped by 6 bases and J by 4 bases, with 13 bases between them. CDR3 in DNA: TGTGCCAGCAGTAACTCGGGGGCCGGAAACACCATATATTTT. Protein product: CASSNSGAGNTIYF.

The genes are TRBV5-1 and TRBJ1-3; D is perhaps TRBD1 (6 bases). There are 17 residues in the CDR3. CDR1 SGHRS and CDR2 YFSETQ come from the germline V gene. The germline V and J ends were trimmed by 3 bases and 0 bases, with 16 bases remaining between them. The CDR3 spells CASSSGAYGGSGNTIYF. The DNA for the CDR3 is TGCGCCAGCAGCTCGGGGGCCTACGGCGGCTCTGGAAACACCATATATTTT.

This sequence joins TRBV9 and TRBJ2-1; D perhaps matches TRBD1 (6 bases). Germline CDR1 reads SGDLS; CDR2 reads YYNGEE. V lost 4 bases and J 2 bases, leaving 13 bases between the germline ends. This CDR3 has 15 amino acids. The CDR3 region is CASSSQQGTYNEQFF. CDR3 bases: TGTGCCAGCAGCTCACAACAGGGAACCTACAATGAGCAGTTCTTC.

The rearrangement joins TRBV7-2 to TRBJ2-7, with D unresolved. The V end was cut by 0 bases, the J end by 2 bases, with 8 bases between. The V gene's germline CDR1 is SGHTA and CDR2 FQGNSA. This CDR3 has 14 amino acids. The CDR3 DNA is TGTGCCAGCAGCTTAGCCTACGCCGCCTACGAGCAGTACTTC. This gives the protein CASSLAYAAYEQYF.

The chain couples TRBV5-1 to TRBJ2-7, with TRBD1 matching 10 bases. Germline loops: CDR1 SGHRS, CDR2 YFSETQ. Germline trimming cut 0 bases from V and 4 bases from J; bases unmatched to any gene: 7. The CDR3 is 16 residues long. CDR3 in DNA: TGCGCCAGCAGCTTGGGGTCGACAGGGGGCACTTACGAGCAGTACTTC. As protein: CASSLGSTGGTYEQYF.

This chain uses TRBV9 with TRBJ1-4; D ambiguous. V lost 0 bases and J lost 0, with 6 bases in between. Germline-derived CDR1 and CDR2 are SGDLS and YYNGEE. The CDR3 runs to 15 residues. The chain's CDR3 is CASSVAFTTNEKLFF. Written as DNA, the CDR3 is TGTGCCAGCAGCGTAGCTTTCACAACTAATGAAAAACTGTTTTTT.